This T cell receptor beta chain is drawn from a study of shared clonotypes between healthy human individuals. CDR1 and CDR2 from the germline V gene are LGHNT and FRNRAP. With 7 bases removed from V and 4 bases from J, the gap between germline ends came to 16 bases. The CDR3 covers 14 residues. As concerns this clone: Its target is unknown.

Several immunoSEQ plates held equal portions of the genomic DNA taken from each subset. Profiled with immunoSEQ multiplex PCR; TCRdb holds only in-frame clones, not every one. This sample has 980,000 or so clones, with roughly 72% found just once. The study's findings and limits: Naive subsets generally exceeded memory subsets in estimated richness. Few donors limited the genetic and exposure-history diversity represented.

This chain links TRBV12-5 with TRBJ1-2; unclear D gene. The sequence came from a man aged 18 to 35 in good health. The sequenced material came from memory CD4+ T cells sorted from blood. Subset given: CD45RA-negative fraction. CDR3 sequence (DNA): TGTGCTAGTGCTTCTCCGTCGGGTTTCTATGGCTACACCTTC. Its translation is CASASPSGFYGYTF.